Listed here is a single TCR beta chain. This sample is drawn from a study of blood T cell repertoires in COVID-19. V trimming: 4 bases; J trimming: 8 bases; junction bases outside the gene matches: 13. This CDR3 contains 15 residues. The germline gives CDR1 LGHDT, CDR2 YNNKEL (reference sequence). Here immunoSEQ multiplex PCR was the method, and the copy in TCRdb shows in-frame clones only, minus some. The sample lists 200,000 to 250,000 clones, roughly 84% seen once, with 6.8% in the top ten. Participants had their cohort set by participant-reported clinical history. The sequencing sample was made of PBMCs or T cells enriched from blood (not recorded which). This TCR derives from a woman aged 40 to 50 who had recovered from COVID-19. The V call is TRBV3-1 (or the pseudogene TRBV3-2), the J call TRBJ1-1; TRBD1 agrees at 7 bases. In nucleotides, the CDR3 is TGTGCCAGCAGCCGAACTACAGGGGCGGATCGAGAAGCTTTCTTT. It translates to CASSRTTGADREAFF.